This T cell receptor beta chain appears in the sequencing data of a study of blood T cell repertoires in COVID-19. Turning to the study itself: The United States, Italy and Spain were the sources of the acute and convalescent COVID-19 samples. PBMCs, B-cell-depleted T cells, or T cells provided the cDNA or gDNA that made up the material.

As processed by the authors: Nucleated cell number was recorded as an estimate derived from reference gene primer amplification. The method was immunoSEQ multiplex PCR; TCRdb's version includes in-frame clones alone and lacks a portion of them. V and J calls and clone size follow that table, whereas D and trimming were derived from the DNA. The sample contains over 200,000 clones, roughly 80% of which appear only once. In germline, CDR1 is SGHDT, CDR2 YYEEEE. There are 17 residues in the CDR3. The V gene end was trimmed by 0 bases and the J gene end by 11 bases; junction bases not matched to a gene: 17.

Sequencing input: peripheral blood. The receptor comes from a human donor in a cohort sampled during active COVID-19. This chain uses TRBV5-6 with TRBJ1-1, with 9 positions matching TRBD1. The CDR3 here is CASSLGDRAPLPGKAFF. CDR3 nucleotide sequence: TGTGCCAGCAGCTTGGGGGACAGGGCCCCGCTTCCTGGGAAGGCTTTCTTT.